The present entry profiles one T cell receptor (beta chain) with its context. This CDR3 spans 16 amino acids. In germline, CDR1 is LNHDA, CDR2 SQIVND (reference sequence). Deletions cut 2 bases from V and 0 bases from J, with 10 bases between. The data stem from a study of blood T cell repertoires in COVID-19. Study details: Sites in the United States, Italy and Spain provided acute and convalescent COVID-19 samples. PBMCs, B-cell-depleted T cells, or T cells were the source of the cDNA or gDNA that made up the material.

Sequencing used immunoSEQ multiplex PCR; TCRdb keeps in-frame clones, though not all of them. The data hold roughly 500,000 clones, with 89% observed a single time. The clonotype was recovered from a man aged 18 to 29 with COVID-19, enrolled during active disease. The chain is built from TRBV19 and TRBJ2-2; possibly TRBD2 for D (6 bases). Sequenced: peripheral blood. CDR3 sequence reads: CASSIRGLSNTGELFF. The CDR3 nucleotides are TGTGCCAGTAGTATAAGGGGACTGTCGAACACCGGGGAGCTGTTTTTT.